The 4 T cell receptor beta chains presented below share a single source sample, sequenced in a study of T cell responses to AZD1222 COVID-19 vaccine. Data came from immunoSEQ multiplex PCR; TCRdb stores just in-frame clones and leaves some out. Of roughly 160,000 clones listed, around nine tenths are singletons. This material consisted of peripheral blood, taken 28 days after the second AZD1222 dose. Receptors were obtained from an adult who received the AZD1222 COVID-19 vaccine.

V is TRBV7-9 and J is TRBJ2-1, with D possibly TRBD1 on 8 matching bases. CDR1 SEHNR and CDR2 FQNEAQ come from the germline V gene (reference sequence). The germline V and J ends were trimmed by 5 bases and 6 bases, with 17 bases remaining between them. The CDR3 covers 15 residues. The CDR3 protein is CASSLHRGGINEQFF. In DNA form, the CDR3 reads TGTGCCAGCAGCCTCCACAGGGGGGGAATCAATGAGCAGTTCTTC.

V is TRBV29-1 and J is TRBJ2-7, with 9 bases fitting TRBD1. The CDR3 length is 13 residues. Germline-derived CDR1 and CDR2 are SQVTM and ANQGSEA. Trimming at V came to 7 bases and at J to 4 bases, leaving 8 bases not matched to a gene. DNA for the CDR3: TGCAGCGCCCGGGACAGGGATTTATACGAGCAGTACTTC. Translated, it gives CSARDRDLYEQYF.

This clone was recorded once. The V and J genes are TRBV11-2 and TRBJ2-1; the match to TRBD2 covers 11 bases. The CDR3 totals 17 residues. J gave up 13 bases and V 5 bases, and 19 bases lay outside the gene matches. The germline V gene has CDR1 SGHAT and CDR2 FQNNGV. The CDR3, as DNA: TGTGCCAGCAGCATCCTAGGTCTTAGCGGGGGGGCCTTAGAACAGTTCTTC. It encodes CASSILGLSGGALEQFF. The whole variable domain, remainder taken from reference TRBV11-2 and TRBJ2-1, is EAGVAQSPRYKIIEKRQSVAFWCNPISGHATLYWYQQILGQGPKLLIQFQNNGVVDDSQLPKDRFSAERLKGVDSTLKIQPAKLEDSAVYLCASSILGLSGGALEQFFGPGTRLTVL.

V gene TRBV5-1 combines with J gene TRBJ1-2; D gene uncertain. CDR3 length: 13 residues. Looked up from germline, CDR1 is SGHRS and CDR2 is YFSETQ. V lost 2 bases, J lost 2 bases, and 7 bases lay in between. The CDR3 reads CASSFDKNYGYTF. In DNA form, the CDR3 reads TGCGCCAGCAGCTTCGACAAAAACTATGGCTACACCTTC.